The rows below give T cell receptor beta chains drawn from one sample of a study of shared clonotypes between healthy human individuals. The data were produced by immunoSEQ multiplex PCR, yet TCRdb's version contains in-frame clones alone and is incomplete. The sample carries 1.5 million to 2.5 million clones, about 95% recorded once. The specimen sequenced was naive CD8+ T cells sorted from blood. Receptor source: a man between 18 and 35 years old in good health. CDR3s include the opening cysteine and the closing phenylalanine or tryptophan. The D gene is left open where the match is weak. Size values are once, few and many counts, or a class for expanded clones, and some rows have none.

d_call j_call v_call clone_size cdr3_aa cdr3_nt
- TRBJ2-7 TRBV27 - CASSSPGTHEQYF TGTGCCAGCAGTTCCCCCGGGACTCACGAGCAGTACTTC
- TRBJ1-1 TRBV6-5 - CASSYRAGLSEAFF TGTGCCAGCAGTTACCGGGCAGGGCTATCCGAAGCTTTCTTT
- TRBJ2-6 TRBV4-1 - CASSQDTSGANVLTF TGCGCCAGCAGCCAAGACACCTCTGGGGCCAACGTCCTGACTTTC
- TRBJ2-7 TRBV5-5 - CASSLLGAGYEQYF TGTGCCAGCAGCTTGCTGGGGGCCGGATACGAGCAGTACTTC
- TRBJ2-2 TRBV19 - CASSLDTGELFF TGTGCCAGTAGTTTAGACACCGGGGAGCTGTTTTTT
- TRBJ2-7 TRBV4-1 once CASSPLAGQQYF TGCGCCAGCAGCCCCTTGGCGGGCCAGCAGTACTTC
- TRBJ1-1 TRBV28 - CASGPFENTEAFF TGTGCCAGCGGACCTTTTGAAAACACTGAAGCTTTCTTT
TRBD1 TRBJ1-5 TRBV2 - CASSDGQGEGNQPQHF TGTGCCAGCAGTGACGGACAGGGAGAAGGCAATCAGCCCCAGCATTTT
TRBD2 TRBJ2-1 TRBV14 - CASSQGTSGRNEQFF TGTGCCAGCAGCCAGGGGACTAGCGGGAGGAATGAGCAGTTCTTC
- TRBJ2-3 TRBV9 - CASSVESSGSTDTQYF TGTGCCAGCAGCGTGGAGAGTTCGGGAAGCACAGATACGCAGTATTTT
- TRBJ2-7 TRBV28 - CASSFPSSGPLSPKTYEQYF TGTGCCAGCAGTTTCCCGTCCAGCGGACCCCTATCTCCGAAGACCTACGAGCAGTACTTC
TRBD2 TRBJ2-1 TRBV6-1 - CASSDGPGGPSALPYNEQFF TGTGCCAGCAGTGATGGGCCGGGAGGGCCATCAGCGTTGCCCTACAATGAGCAGTTCTTC
TRBD1 TRBJ2-3 TRBV4-3 - CASSQDVRGNTQYF TGCGCCAGCAGCCAAGATGTCAGGGGGAATACGCAGTATTTT
TRBD1 TRBJ2-7 TRBV27 - CASSFGDSPYEQYF TGTGCCAGCAGTTTCGGGGACAGCCCCTACGAGCAGTACTTC
- TRBJ1-1 TRBV11-3 - CASRHKGRGGGDTEAFF TGTGCCAGCAGGCACAAAGGGAGGGGCGGGGGTGACACTGAAGCTTTCTTT
- TRBJ1-4 TRBV30 - CAWAPPTNEKLFF TGTGCCTGGGCCCCCCCCACGAATGAAAAACTGTTTTTT
- TRBJ2-7 TRBV28 - CASSFRMLSYEQYF TGTGCCAGCAGTTTCCGGATGCTCTCCTACGAGCAGTACTTC
- TRBJ2-2 TRBV6-5 - CASSKPTDTGELFF TGTGCCAGCAGTAAACCGACAGACACCGGGGAGCTGTTTTTT
- TRBJ2-7 TRBV27 - CASSSRGRSHEQYF TGTGCCAGCAGTTCCCGAGGCAGAAGCCACGAGCAGTACTTC
- TRBJ2-7 TRBV7-2 - CASSLDQRTYEQYF TGTGCCAGCAGCTTAGATCAGAGGACCTACGAGCAGTACTTC
TRBD2 TRBJ2-7 TRBV4-1 - CASSLEPSGGYYEQYF TGCGCCAGCAGCCTGGAACCTAGCGGGGGATACTACGAGCAGTACTTC
- TRBJ2-1 TRBV28 - CASSFIGSRNSYNEQFF TGTGCCAGCAGTTTTATCGGCAGCCGCAACTCCTACAATGAGCAGTTCTTC
- TRBJ2-1 TRBV7-9 once CASSSTGRSYNEQFF TGTGCCAGCAGCTCAACAGGGAGGTCCTACAATGAGCAGTTCTTC
TRBD1 TRBJ2-7 TRBV27 - CASSFGTGNYEQYF TGTGCCAGCAGTTTCGGGACAGGAAACTACGAGCAGTACTTC
TRBD1 TRBJ2-2 TRBV27 - CASSFLGQGPGELFF TGTGCCAGCAGTTTTCTAGGACAGGGGCCCGGGGAGCTGTTTTTT
TRBD1 TRBJ2-1 TRBV12-5 - CASGLTRTGIGNEQFF TGTGCTAGTGGTTTGACGAGGACAGGGATAGGGAATGAGCAGTTCTTC
TRBD1 TRBJ2-2 TRBV19 - CASSQGVGTLGELFF TGTGCCAGTAGTCAGGGGGTGGGAACACTCGGGGAGCTGTTTTTT
TRBD1 TRBJ2-7 TRBV2 once CASSLGQGRDEQYF TGTGCCAGCAGCCTTGGACAGGGACGAGACGAGCAGTACTTC
TRBD1 TRBJ2-7 TRBV7-9 - CASSGSDRGSYEQYF TGTGCCAGCAGCGGCTCCGACAGGGGCTCCTACGAGCAGTACTTC
- TRBJ1-1 TRBV9 few CASGRAGDTEAFF TGTGCCAGCGGCAGGGCCGGGGACACTGAAGCTTTCTTT
- TRBJ2-2 TRBV5-1 - CASSLDGGSTGELFF TGCGCCAGCAGCTTGGATGGGGGAAGCACCGGGGAGCTGTTTTTT
TRBD1 TRBJ1-1 TRBV4-1 - CASSPRDRGPVTEAFF TGCGCCAGCAGTCCAAGGGACAGGGGGCCCGTCACTGAAGCTTTCTTT
- TRBJ1-1 TRBV4-1 - CASSHGLEGLLGTEAFF TGCGCCAGCAGCCATGGCTTAGAAGGCCTACTGGGCACTGAAGCTTTCTTT
- TRBJ2-7 TRBV10-1 - CASSESVGGEQYF TGCGCCAGCAGTGAGTCGGTCGGCGGCGAGCAGTACTTC
- TRBJ2-3 TRBV7-9 - CASSPRVADTQYF TGTGCCAGCAGTCCCAGGGTAGCAGATACGCAGTATTTT
- TRBJ2-3 TRBV6-1 - CASGPSTDTQYF TGTGCCAGTGGACCTAGCACAGATACGCAGTATTTT
- TRBJ1-5 TRBV9 - CASSVGSGDAQPQHF TGTGCCAGCAGCGTAGGATCTGGGGATGCTCAGCCCCAGCATTTT
TRBD2 TRBJ2-5 TRBV4-1 - CASSPAGTSKETQYF TGCGCCAGCAGCCCCGCCGGGACTAGCAAAGAGACCCAGTACTTC
TRBD2 TRBJ2-1 TRBV6-6 - CASSYTVAGYYNEQFF TGTGCCAGCAGTTACACGGTAGCGGGATACTACAATGAGCAGTTCTTC
- TRBJ1-5 TRBV18 once CASSLTTNSNQPQHF TGTGCCAGCTCACTTACGACGAACAGCAATCAGCCCCAGCATTTT
- TRBJ1-2 TRBV27 - CASREDGTPADGYTF TGTGCCAGCAGGGAAGATGGGACACCCGCCGATGGCTACACCTTC
- TRBJ2-7 TRBV9 - CASSVAAGSAYEQYF TGTGCCAGCAGCGTAGCGGCAGGGAGCGCCTACGAGCAGTACTTC
TRBD2 TRBJ2-7 TRBV4-2 - CASSHRVTSGAYEQYF TGTGCCAGCAGCCACCGAGTTACTAGCGGGGCCTACGAGCAGTACTTC
- TRBJ1-1 TRBV29-1 - CSVDRAFF TGCAGCGTTGATAGAGCTTTCTTT
- TRBJ2-5 TRBV11-2 - CASSLRGKETQYF TGTGCCAGCAGCTTACGGGGGAAGGAGACCCAGTACTTC
TRBD2 TRBJ2-7 TRBV19 - CASSIVGLADEQYF TGTGCCAGTAGTATCGTCGGGCTAGCGGACGAGCAGTACTTC
- TRBJ2-7 TRBV5-1 once CASRAVYGSYEQYF TGCGCCAGCCGGGCCGTCTACGGCAGCTACGAGCAGTACTTC
- TRBJ1-1 TRBV29-1 - CSVEHHPGTFF TGCAGCGTTGAGCATCACCCGGGTACTTTCTTT
- TRBJ2-7 TRBV9 - CASSVDPGSSYEQYF TGTGCCAGCAGCGTAGATCCGGGTAGCTCCTACGAGCAGTACTTC
TRBD1 TRBJ2-7 TRBV4-1 - CASSLGTGTYEQYF TGCGCCAGCAGCCTAGGGACAGGGACCTACGAGCAGTACTTC
- TRBJ1-1 TRBV27 - CASMRGDTEAFF TGTGCCAGCATGAGGGGGGACACTGAAGCTTTCTTT
- TRBJ2-7 TRBV4-1 - CASSPGVEGYEQYF TGCGCCAGCAGTCCAGGGGTCGAAGGATACGAGCAGTACTTC
- TRBJ2-2 TRBV29-1 - CSVETTNTGELFF TGCAGCGTTGAGACTACCAACACCGGGGAGCTGTTTTTT
- TRBJ1-6 TRBV2 - CASSEAGAGDSPLHF TGTGCCAGCAGTGAGGCGGGCGCGGGGGATTCACCCCTCCACTTT